This TCR beta chain was observed in a study of Graves' ophthalmopathy and Graves' hyperthyroidism. Ineligible for inclusion were patients with other autoimmune diseases, uncontrolled infections, pregnancy or lactation. Orbital computed tomography, together with clinical symptoms, serum thyroxine, TRAb and thyroid ultrasound, was used for diagnosis. Out of 7.5 to 10 ml of fresh peripheral blood, PBMCs were obtained. The table lists this clonotype with many counts. Scientists amplified the TCR beta CDR3 regions from RNA transcripts. RT-PCR was first run with HTBI primers, then multiplex PCR in a second round. TCRdb fed the multiplex PCR reads into MiXCR, producing one record per CDR3 protein. The table records hundreds of thousands of distinct CDR3 sequences, under 50% of them present only once. The length of the CDR3 is 15 residues. Germline-derived CDR1 and CDR2 are SEHNR and FQNEAQ (reference sequence). Trimming took off 0 bases at V and 8 bases at J, with 16 bases between the two ends.

The sequencing sample was made of peripheral blood. The receptor was derived from an adult man with Graves' ophthalmopathy. The rearrangement links TRBV7-9 to TRBJ1-2; perhaps TRBD1 as D (5 bases). The CDR3 DNA follows: TGTGCCAGCAGCTTAGCCGACAGCCATGGCTCAGGCTACACCTTC. Translated: CASSLADSHGSGYTF.